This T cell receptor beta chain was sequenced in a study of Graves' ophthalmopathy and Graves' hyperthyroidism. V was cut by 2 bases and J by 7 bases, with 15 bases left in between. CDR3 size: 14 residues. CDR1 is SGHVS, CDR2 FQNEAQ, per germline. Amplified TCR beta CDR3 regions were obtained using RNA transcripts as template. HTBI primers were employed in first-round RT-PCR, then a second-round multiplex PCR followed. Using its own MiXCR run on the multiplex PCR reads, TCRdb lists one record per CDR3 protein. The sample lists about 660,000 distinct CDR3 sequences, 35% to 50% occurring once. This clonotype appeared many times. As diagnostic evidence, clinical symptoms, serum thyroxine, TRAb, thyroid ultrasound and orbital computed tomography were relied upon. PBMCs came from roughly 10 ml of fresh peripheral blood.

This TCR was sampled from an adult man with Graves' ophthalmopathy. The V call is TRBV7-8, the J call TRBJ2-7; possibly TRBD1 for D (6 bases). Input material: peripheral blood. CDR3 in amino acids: CASSLPQPTGEQYF. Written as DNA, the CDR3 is TGTGCCAGCAGCTTACCTCAACCAACAGGGGAGCAGTACTTC.